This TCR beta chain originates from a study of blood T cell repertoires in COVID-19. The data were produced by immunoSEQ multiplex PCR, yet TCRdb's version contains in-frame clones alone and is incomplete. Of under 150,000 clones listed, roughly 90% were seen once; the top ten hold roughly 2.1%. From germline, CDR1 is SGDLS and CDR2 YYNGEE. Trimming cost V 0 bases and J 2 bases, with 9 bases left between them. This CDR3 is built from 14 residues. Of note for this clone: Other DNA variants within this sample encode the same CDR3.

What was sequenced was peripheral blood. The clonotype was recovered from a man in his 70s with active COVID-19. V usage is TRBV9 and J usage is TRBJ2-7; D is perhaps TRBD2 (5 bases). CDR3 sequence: CASSVGVGAYEQYF. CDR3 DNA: TGTGCCAGCAGCGTAGGAGTGGGAGCCTACGAGCAGTACTTC.